Included here is one T cell receptor beta chain sequence, with context. Its specificity is not known. This specimen comes from a study of CD8+CD57+ T cells in acquired aplastic anemia. As for the study in general: Sorted CD4+ plus CD8+ cells gave DNA averaging about 3.2 ug.

Investigators profiled TCR beta VDJ and CDR3 from genomic DNA template. From the reads, TCRdb called clonotypes with MiXCR, one entry per CDR3 protein. The table shows a few hundred thousand distinct CDR3 sequences, with 56% occurring only once. V dropped 6 bases and J dropped 4 bases, with 18 bases sitting between them. The CDR3 spans 14 residues. The germline V gene has CDR1 DFQATT and CDR2 SNEGSKA (reference sequence). Findings of the study overall: Both patients and controls carried the same twenty-nine CD8+ CDR3 sequences.

CD8+CD57+ cell expansion, shown by flow cytometry, had occurred in the patients selected for sequencing. Receipt of therapy had not occurred in any patient by the time of blood sampling. The chain carries TRBV20-1 and TRBJ2-5, with D perhaps matching TRBD1 (6 bases). The sequence came from a human donor with aplastic anemia. What was sequenced was sorted CD4+, CD8+, or CD8+CD57+ T cells (not recorded which) from PBMCs. CDR3 sequence: CSAERNRAGETQYF. CDR3 bases: TGCAGTGCCGAGAGGAACAGGGCTGGAGAGACCCAGTACTTC.